The rows below give T cell receptor beta chains drawn from one sample of a study of shared clonotypes between healthy human individuals. Only in-frame clones appear in the TCRdb table, and some are missing; sequencing was by immunoSEQ multiplex PCR. The sample records around 1.9 million clones, just under 95% being singletons. Sequenced input: naive CD8+ T cells from PBMCs. The receptor source for this set is a man aged 18 to 30 in good health. Some clones in this sample may be carry-over from other donors' samples. Both conserved end residues are part of each CDR3.

>TRBV5-1|TRBJ2-1
CASSISSYNEQFF
>TRBV27|TRBJ1-3
CASSLSSRDGNTIYF
>TRBV5-1|TRBJ1-1
CASSFGTANTEAFF
>TRBV27|TRBJ2-7
CASSLRTGFEQYF
>TRBV2|TRBJ2-3
CASSERSSGTTDTQYF
>TRBV4-1|TRBJ2-7
CASSHPGSSYEQYF
>TRBV13|TRBJ2-5
CASSSREDGFGTQYF
>TRBV11-2|TRBJ2-3
CASSLRATPLEDTQYF
>TRBV11-2|TRBJ2-7
CASSLVLVRGEQYF
>TRBV19|TRBJ1-5
CASSPGPAEPAGNQPQHF
>TRBV11-2|TRBJ1-5
CASSTLGLEDQPQHF
>TRBV19|TRBJ1-1
CASRGANTEAFF
>TRBV25-1|TRBJ2-1
CASSDYNEQFF
>TRBV27|TRBJ2-1
CASSLETGLAGDEQFF
>TRBV28|TRBJ2-7
CASSLRVPYEQYF